One T cell receptor (beta chain) is described in this entry. Sequencing was performed with immunoSEQ multiplex PCR; in TCRdb, only in-frame clones are kept and a portion is missing. The table shows 100,000 to 150,000 clones, with about 80% occurring only once. V was trimmed by 6 bases and J by 4 bases, leaving 18 bases between them. CDR1 and CDR2 from the germline V gene are LNHDA and SQIVND (reference sequence). CDR3 length equals 15 residues. These data originate in a study of blood T cell repertoires in COVID-19. The origin of this receptor is a human donor in a cohort sampled during active COVID-19. The sequencing sample was made of peripheral blood. The rearrangement links TRBV19 to TRBJ1-1; D may be TRBD1 (6 bases). The CDR3 is CASSTDGGRSTEAFF. Written as DNA, the CDR3 is TGTGCCAGTAGCACTGACGGGGGGCGCAGCACTGAAGCTTTCTTT.